Listed here are 32 T cell receptor beta chains from one sample, sequenced in a study of T cell responses to AZD1222 COVID-19 vaccine. Data came from immunoSEQ multiplex PCR; TCRdb stores just in-frame clones and leaves some out. The table has about 190,000 clones, approximately 91% seen once. The source was peripheral blood, collected on day 0 of AZD1222 vaccination. The source of these receptors is an adult in good health.

This clone was seen a single time. The chain couples TRBV13 to TRBJ2-7, with TRBD1 identical over 7 bases. Trimming cost V 3 bases and J 4 bases; bases outside gene matches: 6. This CDR3 comprises 14 residues. CDR1 PRHDT and CDR2 FYEKMQ come from the germline V gene (reference sequence). CDR3 region: CASSFGTEQYEQYF. In nucleotides, the CDR3 is TGTGCCAGCAGCTTTGGGACAGAACAATACGAGCAGTACTTC.

The chain is built from TRBV5-4 and TRBJ1-3; D call uncertain. This CDR3 has 12 residues. Germline-derived CDR1 and CDR2 are SGHNT and YYREEE (reference sequence). Trimming shortened V by 1 base and J by 8 bases, and 7 bases separated the two germline ends. The DNA for the CDR3 is TGTGCCAGCAGCTTGTATAAAGACACCATATATTTT. This sequence encodes CASSLYKDTIYF.

The rearrangement uses TRBV2 and TRBJ2-3, with D perhaps being TRBD1 or TRBD2 (6 bases each). The V end was cut by 7 bases, the J end by 3 bases, with 17 bases between. The V gene's germline CDR1 is SNHLY and CDR2 FYNNEI. This CDR3 comprises 15 residues. CDR3 sequence: CASKPPGARTDTQYF. The CDR3 DNA follows: TGTGCCAGCAAGCCCCCGGGGGCGCGGACAGATACGCAGTATTTT. The full variable domain, its missing parts supplied by reference TRBV2 and TRBJ2-3, is EPEVTQTPSHQVTQMGQEVILRCVPISNHLYFYWYRQILGQKVEFLVSFYNNEISEKSEIFDDQFSVERPDGSNFTLKIRSTKLEDSAMYFCASKPPGARTDTQYFGPGTRLTVL.

The rearrangement joins TRBV29-1 to TRBJ1-1; D remains unclear. V shed 3 bases and J shed 4 bases, with 12 bases lying between them. Germline loops: CDR1 SQVTM, CDR2 ANQGSEA. The CDR3 consists of 13 residues. CDR3 amino acids: CSVDGQVGTEAFF. The CDR3 DNA follows: TGCAGCGTTGACGGGCAGGTAGGCACTGAAGCTTTCTTT.

The V call is TRBV7-2, the J call TRBJ1-1; 8 nucleotides agree with TRBD1. V dropped 2 bases and J dropped 3; count of bases not matched to a gene: 8. The germline gives CDR1 SGHTA, CDR2 FQGNSA. There are 16 residues in the CDR3. The CDR3 DNA reads TGTGCCAGCAGCTTACGGGACAGGCCGGCGGACACTGAAGCTTTCTTT. Translation gives CASSLRDRPADTEAFF.

The chain joins TRBV2 to TRBJ2-1; 11 nucleotides align to TRBD1. From germline, CDR1 is SNHLY and CDR2 FYNNEI. The CDR3 is 16 residues long. V was pared by 2 bases and J by 10 bases, with 10 bases of the junction left unmatched. In nucleotides, the CDR3 is TGTGCCAGCAGTGAACTGGACAGGGGGCATTCGACCGAGCAGTTCTTC. Translating it yields CASSELDRGHSTEQFF.

A word on this clone: Relative to the germline gene, one junction end is altered; a read error may explain this. The V gene is TRBV5-6, the J gene TRBJ1-2; TRBD1 might be the D (5 bases). The germline V gene encodes CDR1 SGHDT and CDR2 YYEEEE. The CDR3 loop spans 12 amino acids. The DNA of the CDR3 is TGTGCCAGCAGCCTGGGGAGTGCCAGGGACCTCTTC. It encodes CASSLGSARDLF.

The chain carries TRBV4-1 and TRBJ1-5; no clear D gene. Trimming stripped 0 bases from V and 1 base from J, with 10 bases between. Germline loops: CDR1 MGHRA, CDR2 YSYEKL. The CDR3 consists of 16 residues. CDR3 nucleotide sequence: TGCGCCAGCAGCCAAGATGTAGGCAGCAGCAATCAGCCCCAGCATTTT. Encoded protein: CASSQDVGSSNQPQHF.

V is TRBV7-9 and J is TRBJ1-4, with D possibly being TRBD1 (6 bases). CDR3 length: 17 amino acids. The germline V and J ends were trimmed by 6 bases and 6 bases, with 23 bases remaining between them. Germline CDR1 is SEHNR and CDR2 is FQNEAQ (reference sequence). CDR3 DNA sequence: TGTGCCAGCAGGGCAGGGAGGGGGATCCCTACGGATGAAAAACTGTTTTTT. This codes for CASRAGRGIPTDEKLFF.

The V call is TRBV3-1 (or the pseudogene TRBV3-2), the J call TRBJ1-6, with D hard to call. CDR3 length: 16 amino acids. V was pared by 1 base and J by 6 bases, with 13 bases between. Germline V gene data show CDR1 as LGHDT and CDR2 as YNNKEL (reference sequence). CDR3 region: CASSQGSGMRNSPLHF. In DNA, the CDR3 is TGTGCCAGCAGCCAAGGGTCCGGGATGCGTAATTCACCCCTCCACTTT.

This rearrangement joins TRBV19 to TRBJ2-1, with D possibly TRBD2 on 7 matching bases. Trimming left V 1 base short and J 2 bases short, with 12 bases between. Germline V gives CDR1 LNHDA, CDR2 SQIVND (reference sequence). CDR3 length: 16 amino acids. The CDR3 DNA reads TGTGCCAGTAGTATAGGGGGCGGGGGCGCCTACAATGAGCAGTTCTTC. Its protein is CASSIGGGGAYNEQFF.

Only a few counts were recorded for this clone. Other DNA sequences of this sample code for an identical CDR3. The chain joins TRBV9 to TRBJ1-5; D is unclear. The ends were cut back, 0 bases at V and 7 bases at J, with 8 bases in the middle. Germline CDR1 reads SGDLS; CDR2 reads YYNGEE. The CDR3 loop spans 13 amino acids. CDR3 residues: CASSVEGGQPQHF. CDR3 nucleotides: TGTGCCAGCAGCGTAGAGGGTGGGCAGCCCCAGCATTTT.

Regarding this clone: A junction end diverges from the germline sequence, so it may reflect a read error. In DNA, the CDR3 is TGTGCTAGCAGCTCAAGTTTCGGGGGCACCGGGGAGCTGTTTTTT. Encoded protein: CASSSSFGGTGELFF. V and J are TRBV7-7 and TRBJ2-2; TRBD2 might be the D (6 bases). The CDR3 runs 15 residues. The germline CDR1 and CDR2 sequences are SSHAT and FNYEAQ (reference sequence). The entire variable domain, with the rest obtained from reference TRBV7-7 and TRBJ2-2, is as follows: GAGVSQSPRYKVTKRGQDVTLRCDPISSHATLYWYQQALGQGPEFLTYFNYEAQPDKSGLPSDRFSAERPEGSISTLTIQRTEQRDSAMYRCASSSSFGGTGELFFGEGSRLTVL.

The chain links TRBV12-3 or TRBV12-4 to TRBJ1-6; D is uncertain. This CDR3 is 13 amino acids long. Trimming left V 11 bases short and J 9 bases short, with 17 bases between. The CDR3: CAAPGGYRSPLHF. The DNA for the CDR3 is TGTGCCGCCCCGGGAGGGTACCGTTCACCCCTCCACTTT.

V is TRBV3-1 (or the pseudogene TRBV3-2) and J is TRBJ2-1, with a possible D match to TRBD1 (5 bases). The CDR3 is 14 residues long. V dropped 10 bases and J dropped 10 bases, with 23 bases sitting between them. CDR1 is LGHDT and CDR2 is YNNKEL in the germline V gene (reference sequence). The DNA for the CDR3 is TGTGCCACCGGGCAGGGTCCGATCGGGCGGGAGCAGTTCTTC. This encodes CATGQGPIGREQFF.

The chain employs TRBV5-1 and TRBJ1-1, with a tentative D call TRBD1 (5 bases). This CDR3 contains 17 residues. Between the trimmed V and J ends, which lost 0 bases and 6 bases, there was a span of 21 bases. Germline CDR1 reads SGHRS; CDR2 reads YFSETQ. The DNA for the CDR3 is TGCGCCAGCAGCTTGGCCGGGCAGGTGGGGAGAGGGGCTGAAGCTTTCTTT. Amino acids: CASSLAGQVGRGAEAFF.

The chain employs TRBV6-6 and TRBJ2-3; D possibly uses TRBD1 or TRBD2 (5 bases each). Trimming left V 2 bases short and J 4 bases short, with 10 bases between. Germline assignment: CDR1 MNHNY and CDR2 SVGAGI (reference sequence). The CDR3 runs to 14 residues. The CDR3 coding sequence is TGTGCCAGCAGTTACCCTAGCAGGGCAGATACGCAGTATTTT. Translating it yields CASSYPSRADTQYF.

This CDR3 reads CATSRPASGLAPYNEQFF. CDR3 DNA: TGTGCCACCAGCAGACCTGCGTCTGGACTAGCCCCCTACAATGAGCAGTTCTTC. The chain employs TRBV15 and TRBJ2-1; 8 bases align to TRBD2. V trimming: 2 bases; J trimming: 2 bases; junction bases outside the gene matches: 11. CDR1 is LNHNV and CDR2 is YYDKDF in the germline V gene (reference sequence). CDR3 length equals 18 residues.

This sequence joins TRBV7-9 and TRBJ2-1; 7 nucleotides match TRBD2. V lost 1 base and J lost 3; bases outside the gene matches: 9. From germline, CDR1 is SEHNR and CDR2 FQNEAQ (reference sequence). The CDR3 sequence is 17 residues long. CDR3 in amino acids: CASSLGISGEVYNEQFF. The CDR3, as DNA: TGTGCCAGCAGCTTAGGGATAAGCGGGGAAGTCTACAATGAGCAGTTCTTC.

The chain links TRBV7-9 to TRBJ2-3; D unclear. The CDR3 has 12 amino acids. Germline loops: CDR1 SEHNR, CDR2 FQNEAQ (reference sequence). Trimming removed 10 bases at V and 4 bases at J, with 12 bases between. The DNA of the CDR3 is TGTGCCACTGAGACCAGGCCAGATACGCAGTATTTT. It codes for CATETRPDTQYF.

The chain combines TRBV19 with TRBJ1-5, with 10 bases aligning to TRBD1. The CDR3 totals 14 residues. Germline loops: CDR1 LNHDA, CDR2 SQIVND (reference sequence). V lost 6 bases, J lost 5 bases, and 4 bases stayed unmatched. This CDR3 is CASRPGQGHQPQHF. In nucleotides, the CDR3 is TGTGCCAGTAGGCCGGGACAGGGGCATCAGCCCCAGCATTTT.

This chain links TRBV27 with TRBJ2-7, with 7 positions matching TRBD1. Germline-derived CDR1 and CDR2 are MNHEY and SMNVEV (reference sequence). CDR3 size: 14 residues. The J segment lost 1 base and the V segment lost 6 bases, leaving 6 bases of the junction unmatched. CDR3 coding DNA: TGTGCCAGCAGAGTACAGGGGAAATCCTACGAGCAGTACTTC. Protein product: CASRVQGKSYEQYF.

This chain links TRBV6-5 with TRBJ1-2; tentatively, D is TRBD1 (5 bases). The CDR3 totals 15 residues. Looked up from germline, CDR1 is MNHEY and CDR2 is SVGAGI. Trimming took 5 bases from V and 5 from J, leaving 18 bases between them. The CDR3 nucleotides read TGTGCCAGCAGTACCGGGACGCTCCTGGGGTATGGCTACACCTTC. Protein product: CASSTGTLLGYGYTF.

V gene TRBV7-9 combines with J gene TRBJ2-2, with TRBD2 matching over 8 bases. J gave up 4 bases and V 4 bases, and 8 bases lay outside the gene matches. Germline lookup yields CDR1 SEHNR and CDR2 FQNEAQ (reference sequence). The CDR3 is 16 residues long. CDR3 in amino acids: CASSSSSGWSTGELFF. CDR3 DNA: TGTGCCAGCAGCTCTTCTAGCGGGTGGAGCACCGGGGAGCTGTTTTTT. Filled out from reference TRBV7-9 and TRBJ2-2, the complete variable domain reads DTGVSQNPRHKITKRGQNVTFRCDPISEHNRLYWYRQTLGQGPEFLTYFQNEAQLEKSRLLSDRFSAERPKGSFSTLEIQRTEQGDSAMYLCASSSSSGWSTGELFFGEGSRLTVL.

As DNA, the CDR3 is TGCGCCAGCAGCCCCCCTCCTTTCTTCTATATCACTCCCCCCAATGAGCAGTTCTTC. This encodes CASSPPPFFYITPPNEQFF. The chain uses TRBV23-1 and TRBJ2-1; D call uncertain. TRBV23-1 falls under the ORF class, with uncertain function. The CDR3 loop spans 19 amino acids. The V and J ends lost 6 bases and 6 bases respectively, with 30 bases between them.

This rearrangement joins TRBV6-5 to TRBJ1-1, with 7 bases aligning to TRBD1. The CDR3 extends over 13 amino acids. Germline lookup yields CDR1 MNHEY and CDR2 SVGAGI. The junction had 7 bases not matched to a gene; V was cut back by 5 bases and J by 7 bases. The CDR3: CASSRGQVGEAFF. The CDR3 nucleotides read TGTGCCAGCAGTCGCGGACAGGTTGGTGAAGCTTTCTTT.

This rearrangement joins TRBV28 to TRBJ2-3, with D hard to call. From germline, CDR1 is MDHEN and CDR2 SYDVKM. This CDR3 region has 16 residues. V was trimmed by 2 bases and J by 1 base, leaving 13 bases between them. The CDR3 region has the DNA TGTGCCAGCAGTTTAAATGAACAATGGGGCACAGATACGCAGTATTTT. Its translation: CASSLNEQWGTDTQYF. Based on the CDR3 plus reference TRBV28 and TRBJ2-3, the full variable domain is DVKVTQSSRYLVKRTGEKVFLECVQDMDHENMFWYRQDPGLGLRLIYFSYDVKMKEKGDIPEGYSVSREKKERFSLILESASTNQTSMYLCASSLNEQWGTDTQYFGPGTRLTVL.

The chain has TRBV28 and TRBJ1-2, with no clear D. Germline V CDR1 and CDR2: MDHEN, SYDVKM. V shed 5 bases and J shed 2 bases, with 9 bases lying between them. This CDR3 is 13 amino acids long. The CDR3 here is CASSELQNYGYTF. The CDR3 bases are TGTGCCAGCAGTGAGTTACAAAACTATGGCTACACCTTC.

This clone has only one observation. The chain links TRBV9 to TRBJ2-2, with D possibly being TRBD1 (6 bases). The CDR3 covers 15 residues. In germline, CDR1 is SGDLS, CDR2 YYNGEE. With 4 bases removed from V and 3 bases from J, the gap between germline ends came to 13 bases. The CDR3 spells CASSTYRAYTGELFF. Written as DNA, the CDR3 is TGTGCCAGCAGCACCTACAGGGCGTACACCGGGGAGCTGTTTTTT.

The CDR3 loop is CASSAQGNIQYF. CDR3 in DNA: TGTGCCAGCAGCGCACAGGGGAACATTCAGTACTTC. The rearrangement joins TRBV7-9 to TRBJ2-4; TRBD1 agrees at 7 bases. The CDR3 consists of 12 residues. The J segment lost 7 bases and the V segment lost 5 bases, leaving 2 bases of the junction unmatched. Germline V lookup: CDR1 SEHNR, CDR2 FQNEAQ (reference sequence).

V is TRBV27 and J is TRBJ2-2, with 9 positions matching TRBD2. Germline loops: CDR1 MNHEY, CDR2 SMNVEV (reference sequence). The CDR3 is 15 amino acids. With V trimmed by 6 bases and J by 8 bases, 10 bases remained unmatched. CDR3 DNA sequence: TGTGCCAGCAGCTTAGCGGGAGAATCCCCGGGGGAGCTGTTTTTT. Protein product: CASSLAGESPGELFF.

The chain uses TRBV18 and TRBJ2-7, with D perhaps TRBD1 or TRBD2 (6 bases each). This CDR3 spans 13 amino acids. Trimming cost V 2 bases and J 6 bases, with 11 bases left between them. Germline V lookup: CDR1 KGHSH, CDR2 LQKENI. CDR3 nucleotide sequence: TGTGCCAGCTCACCAGCCAGGGGAGGCGAGCAGTACTTC. Translated: CASSPARGGEQYF.